This TCR beta chain was found in a study of glioma-infiltrating T cells after dendritic cell vaccination. Data came from immunoSEQ multiplex PCR; TCRdb stores just in-frame clones and leaves some out. The repertoire holds approximately 82,000 clones, over 85% seen once, with 3% to 4% in the top ten. From germline, CDR1 is LGHNA and CDR2 YNFKEQ. The CDR3 length is 15 residues. V dropped 1 base and J dropped 5 bases, with 12 bases sitting between them. The V call is TRBV4-2, the J call TRBJ2-4, with a possible D match to TRBD1 (6 bases). The source of this sequence is a human donor with glioblastoma. The sequences come from blood, collected before dendritic cell vaccination. The CDR3 protein is CASSQVQQGENIQYF. DNA for the CDR3: TGTGCCAGCAGCCAAGTCCAACAGGGAGAAAACATTCAGTACTTC.